What follows describes a single T cell receptor beta chain. This clone has just a few counts. The antigen this receptor binds is unknown. Within one base of it there is no much larger clone, and no base qualities were kept. The data were taken from a study of control samples from healthy donors and cancer patients (dated by TCRdb to between 2020 and 2021). The receptor library was made with the immunoSEQ multiplex PCR assay. TCRdb took this table from immuneACCESS and kept in-frame rearrangements with V and J called. Such tables lack part of the clones; where checked against another copy, unresolved V genes explain under half of the gap, and the rest is unexplained. The sample data list around 100,000 clones, and roughly 84% of these were observed just once. Clones ranked in the top ten supply 15% to 20% of the sample. The CDR3 spans 14 residues, from the cysteine through the phenylalanine. Only CDR3 DNA is held: 42 bases, read in frame from base 1. Compared with germline, V lacks 4 bases and J lacks 7 bases; bases without a gene match: 7. CDR1 and CDR2 are drawn from the germline V gene: SGHRS, YFSETQ.

The chain couples TRBV5-1 to TRBJ2-1; the junction holds 8 bases that match TRBD1. This clonotype originated in a woman in her 50s in good health. The sample taken for sequencing was blood. CDR3 reads: CASSGGTGRNEQFF. The nucleotides read TGCGCCAGCAGCGGAGGGACAGGTCGGAATGAGCAGTTCTTC.